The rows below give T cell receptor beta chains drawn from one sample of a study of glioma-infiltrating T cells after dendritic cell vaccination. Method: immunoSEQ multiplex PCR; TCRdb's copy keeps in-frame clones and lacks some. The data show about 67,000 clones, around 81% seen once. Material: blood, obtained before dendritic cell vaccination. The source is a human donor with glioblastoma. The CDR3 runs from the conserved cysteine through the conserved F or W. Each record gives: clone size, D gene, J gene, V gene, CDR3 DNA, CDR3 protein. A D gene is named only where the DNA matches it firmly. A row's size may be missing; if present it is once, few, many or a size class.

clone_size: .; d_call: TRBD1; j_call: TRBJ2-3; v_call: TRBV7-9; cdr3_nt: TGTGCCAGCAGCTCACGGACAGGGCTTAGCACAGATACGCAGTATTTT; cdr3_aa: CASSSRTGLSTDTQYF
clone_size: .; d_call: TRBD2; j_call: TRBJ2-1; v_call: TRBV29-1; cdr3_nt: TGCAGCGTTGGCGGGGGTCCCAATGAGCAGTTCTTC; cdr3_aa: CSVGGGPNEQFF
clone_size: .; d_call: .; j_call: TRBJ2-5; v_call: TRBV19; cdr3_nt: TGTGCCAGTAGTACCTCCCTGGCAGCAGGGGAGACCCAGTACTTC; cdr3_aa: CASSTSLAAGETQYF
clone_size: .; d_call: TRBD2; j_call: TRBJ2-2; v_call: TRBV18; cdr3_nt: TGTGCCAGCTCTAGAGGCACGGGAGGTACCGGGGAGCTGTTTTTT; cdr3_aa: CASSRGTGGTGELFF
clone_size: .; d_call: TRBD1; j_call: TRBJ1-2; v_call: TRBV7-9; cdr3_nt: TGTGCCAGCAGCTCCGGGACAGGGGGCGGCTACACCTTC; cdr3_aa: CASSSGTGGGYTF
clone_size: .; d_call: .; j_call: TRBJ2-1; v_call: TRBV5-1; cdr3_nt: TGCGCCAGCAGCTTGGATGTAGGGGTTTACAATGAGCAGTTCTTC; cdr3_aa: CASSLDVGVYNEQFF
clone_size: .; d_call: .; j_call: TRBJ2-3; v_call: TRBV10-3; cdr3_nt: TGTGCCATCAGGGAGCAGTACACAGATACGCAGTATTTT; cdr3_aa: CAIREQYTDTQYF
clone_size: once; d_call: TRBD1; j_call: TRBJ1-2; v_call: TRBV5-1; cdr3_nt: TGCGCCAGCAGCGTGGGACAGGGAGGCTATGGCTACACCTTC; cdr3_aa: CASSVGQGGYGYTF
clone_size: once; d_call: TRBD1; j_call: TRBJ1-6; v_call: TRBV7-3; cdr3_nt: TGTGCCAGCAGCTCAGGGGGCACTACGGGACCCCTCCACTTT; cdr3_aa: CASSSGGTTGPLHF
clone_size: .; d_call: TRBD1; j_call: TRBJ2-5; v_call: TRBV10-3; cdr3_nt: TGTGCCATCAGTGAGTCGGCAGGGGGCTGGGAGACCCAGTACTTC; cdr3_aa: CAISESAGGWETQYF
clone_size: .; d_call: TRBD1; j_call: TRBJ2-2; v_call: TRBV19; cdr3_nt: TGTGCCACCCCGACAGGGCCGAACACCGGGGAGCTGTTTTTT; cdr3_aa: CATPTGPNTGELFF
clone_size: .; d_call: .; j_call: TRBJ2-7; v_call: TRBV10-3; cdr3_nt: TGTGCCATCAGGCAGGACAACACCTACGAGCAGTACTTC; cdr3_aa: CAIRQDNTYEQYF
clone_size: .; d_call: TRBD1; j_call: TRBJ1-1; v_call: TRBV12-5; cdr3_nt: TGTGCTAGTGGTTTGGGGGACAGGGGACCGGCTTTCTTT; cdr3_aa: CASGLGDRGPAFF
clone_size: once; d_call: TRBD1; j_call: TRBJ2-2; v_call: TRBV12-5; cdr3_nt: TGTGCTAGTGGGACCGGGACAGGGAATCCGAACACCGGGGAGCTGTTTTTT; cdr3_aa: CASGTGTGNPNTGELFF
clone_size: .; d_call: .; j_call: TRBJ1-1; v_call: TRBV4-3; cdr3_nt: TGCGCCAGCAGCCAAGATACGTCTACGGGCACTGAAGCTTTCTTT; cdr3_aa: CASSQDTSTGTEAFF
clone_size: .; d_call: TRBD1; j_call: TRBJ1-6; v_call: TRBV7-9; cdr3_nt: TGTGCCAGCAGCTGGACAGGGGGCGAATCACCCCTCCACTTT; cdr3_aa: CASSWTGGESPLHF
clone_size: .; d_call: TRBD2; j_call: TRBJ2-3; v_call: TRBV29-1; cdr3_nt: TGCAGCGGCGAACTAGCGGGGGGCCGCACAGATACGCAGTATTTT; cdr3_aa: CSGELAGGRTDTQYF
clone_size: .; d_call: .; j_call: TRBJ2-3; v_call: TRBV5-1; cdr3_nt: TGCGCCAGCAGCTTGGGTCCGGGAACCACAGATACGCAGTATTTT; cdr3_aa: CASSLGPGTTDTQYF
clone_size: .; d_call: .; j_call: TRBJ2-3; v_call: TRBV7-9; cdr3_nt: TGTGCCAGCAGCTTAGGTACCCGAGACACAGATACGCAGTATTTT; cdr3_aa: CASSLGTRDTDTQYF
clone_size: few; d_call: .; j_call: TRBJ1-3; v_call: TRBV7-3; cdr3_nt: TGTGCCAGCAGTTCCGGGGAGGCCCTTGGAAACACCATATATTTT; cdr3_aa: CASSSGEALGNTIYF
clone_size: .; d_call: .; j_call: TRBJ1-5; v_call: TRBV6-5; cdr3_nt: TGTGCCAGCAGTTACGGGGGGGAAGTCGGCCAGCCCCAGCATTTT; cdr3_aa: CASSYGGEVGQPQHF
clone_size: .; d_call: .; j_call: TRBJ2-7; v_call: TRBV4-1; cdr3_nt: TGCGCCAGCAGCCAAGAAAACAGGGTTTACGAGCAGTACTTC; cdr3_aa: CASSQENRVYEQYF
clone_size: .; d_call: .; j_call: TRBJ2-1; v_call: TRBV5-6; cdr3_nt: TGTGCCAGCAGCCTAGACTCGGGGTTTTACAATGAGCAGTTCTTC; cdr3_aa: CASSLDSGFYNEQFF
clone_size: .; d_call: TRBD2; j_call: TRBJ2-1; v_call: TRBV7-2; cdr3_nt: TGTGCCAGCAGCGGGGGGGTAGCGGACTACAATGAGCAGTTCTTC; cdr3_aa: CASSGGVADYNEQFF
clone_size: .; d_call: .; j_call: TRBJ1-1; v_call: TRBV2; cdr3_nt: TGTGCCAGCAAAGGGGACACTGAAGCTTTCTTT; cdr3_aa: CASKGDTEAFF
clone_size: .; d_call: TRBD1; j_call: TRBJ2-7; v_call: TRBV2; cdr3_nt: TGTGCCAGCAGTGGCAGGGGGCGAGAGCAGTACTTC; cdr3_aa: CASSGRGREQYF
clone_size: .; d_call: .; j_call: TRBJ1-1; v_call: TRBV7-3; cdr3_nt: TGTGCCAGCAGCCAAGATAGGAACACTGAAGCTTTCTTT; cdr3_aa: CASSQDRNTEAFF
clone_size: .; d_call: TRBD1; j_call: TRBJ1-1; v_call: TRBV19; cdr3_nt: TGTGCCAGTTCTTGGACAGGGGGCACTGAAGCTTTCTTT; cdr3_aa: CASSWTGGTEAFF
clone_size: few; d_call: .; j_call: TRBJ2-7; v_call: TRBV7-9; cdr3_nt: TGTGCCAGCAGCACGACGGTTAGCTCGAGGTCCTACGAGCAGTACTTC; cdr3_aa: CASSTTVSSRSYEQYF
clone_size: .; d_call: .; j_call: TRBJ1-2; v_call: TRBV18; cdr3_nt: TGTGCCAGCTCACCAGGGCTCTCGGCTGGCTACACCTTC; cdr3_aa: CASSPGLSAGYTF
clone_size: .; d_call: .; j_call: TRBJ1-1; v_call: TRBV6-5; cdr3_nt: TGTGCCAGCAGTTATGGCGGGGGCGCGGGGACTGAAGCTTTCTTT; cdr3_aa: CASSYGGGAGTEAFF
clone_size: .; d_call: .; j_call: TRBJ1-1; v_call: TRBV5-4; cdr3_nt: TGTGCCAGCAGCTACGACAGGATGAACACTGAAGCTTTCTTT; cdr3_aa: CASSYDRMNTEAFF
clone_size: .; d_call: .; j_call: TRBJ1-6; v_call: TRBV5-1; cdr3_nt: TGCGCCAGCAGCCCCCTCGGGGGGAATTCACCCCTCCACTTT; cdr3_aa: CASSPLGGNSPLHF
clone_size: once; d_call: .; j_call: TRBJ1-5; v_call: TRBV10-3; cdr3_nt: TGTGCCATCAGTGAGTTAGGGGAGCCCCAGCATTTT; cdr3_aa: CAISELGEPQHF
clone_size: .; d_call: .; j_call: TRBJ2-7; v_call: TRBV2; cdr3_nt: TGTGCCAGCAGCATACAGGCTAGTGTCGACGAGCAGTACTTC; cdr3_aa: CASSIQASVDEQYF
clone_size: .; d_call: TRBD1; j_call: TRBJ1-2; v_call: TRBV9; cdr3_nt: TGTGCCAGCAGCGTAGATGGGACAGACTATGGCTACACCTTC; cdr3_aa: CASSVDGTDYGYTF
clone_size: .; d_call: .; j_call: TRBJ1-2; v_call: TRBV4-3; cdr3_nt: TGCGCCAGCAGCCAAGACGCCCACCTAGAGGGCTACACCTTC; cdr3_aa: CASSQDAHLEGYTF
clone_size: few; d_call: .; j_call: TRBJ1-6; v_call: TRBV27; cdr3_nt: TGTGCCAGCAGTACCGGGGAGTCGGCCCTCCACTTT; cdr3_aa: CASSTGESALHF
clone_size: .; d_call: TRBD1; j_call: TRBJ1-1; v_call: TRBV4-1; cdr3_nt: TGCGCCAGCAGCCAAGATACAGGGGGGACTGAAGCTTTCTTT; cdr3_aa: CASSQDTGGTEAFF
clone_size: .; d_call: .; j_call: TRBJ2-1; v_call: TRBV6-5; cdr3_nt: TGTGCCAGCAGTAGGGGGGGTGAGCAGTTCTTC; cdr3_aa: CASSRGGEQFF
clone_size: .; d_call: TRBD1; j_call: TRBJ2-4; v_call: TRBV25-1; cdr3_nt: TGTGCCAGCAGTGAACTGCAGGGGGCGGAAGGTGTCATTCAGTACTTC; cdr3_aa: CASSELQGAEGVIQYF
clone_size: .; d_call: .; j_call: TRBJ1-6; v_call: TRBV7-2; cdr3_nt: TGTGCCAGCAGTGAGGCTGCACAGGGTACTTCACCCCTCCACTTT; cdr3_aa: CASSEAAQGTSPLHF
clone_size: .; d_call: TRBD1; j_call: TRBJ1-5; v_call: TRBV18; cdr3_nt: TGTGCCAGCTCACCGGGGACAGCCTCTTCTGGTCAGCCCCAGCATTTT; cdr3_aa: CASSPGTASSGQPQHF
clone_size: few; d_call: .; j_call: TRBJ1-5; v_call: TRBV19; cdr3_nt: TGTGCCAGTAGTATGGAGGGGAGACAGCCCCAGCATTTT; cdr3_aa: CASSMEGRQPQHF
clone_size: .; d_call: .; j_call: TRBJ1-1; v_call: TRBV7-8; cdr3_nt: TGTGCCAGCAGCCACGAAGCGGACGCTTTCTTT; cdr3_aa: CASSHEADAFF